The 16 T cell receptor beta chains below all came from one sample that was sequenced in a study of control samples from healthy donors and cancer patients. The data were produced by immunoSEQ multiplex PCR, yet TCRdb's version contains in-frame clones alone and is incomplete. The repertoire consists of 100,000 to 150,000 clones, with roughly 87% occurring once and the leading ten covering 1.5% to 2%. The specimen was blood. The receptors shown here come from a man between 18 and 29 years old in good health.

V usage is TRBV18 and J usage is TRBJ2-2; D is perhaps TRBD1 (6 bases). The CDR3 length is 14 residues. The germline CDR1 and CDR2 sequences are KGHSH and LQKENI. The V and J ends lost 4 bases and 2 bases respectively, with 8 bases between them. Here the CDR3 reads CASSRDTNTGELFF. The CDR3 DNA follows: TGTGCCAGCTCACGGGACACTAACACCGGGGAGCTGTTTTTT.

V and J are TRBV27 and TRBJ2-1; D is perhaps TRBD2 (6 bases). CDR3 length: 15 amino acids. V was clipped by 2 bases and J by 9 bases, with 17 bases between them. Germline V gene data show CDR1 as MNHEY and CDR2 as SMNVEV (reference sequence). CDR3 nucleotide sequence: TGTGCCAGCAGTTTAGGCACTAGCCCGCGGCTTGAGCAGTTCTTC. This translates into CASSLGTSPRLEQFF.

The rearrangement joins TRBV28 to TRBJ1-2; 10 bases are a match to TRBD1. The germline V gene has CDR1 MDHEN and CDR2 SYDVKM. The CDR3 has 15 amino acids. The junction had 12 bases not matched to a gene; V was cut back by 6 bases and J by 8 bases. DNA of the CDR3: TGTGCCAGCAGCCCTAATAGACAGGGGGCGAGGGGCTACACCTTC. Its translation: CASSPNRQGARGYTF.

This clone turned up a few times. V is TRBV27 and J is TRBJ1-2; TRBD1 is a possible D gene (6 bases). V was shortened by 3 bases and J by 4 bases, with 15 bases between the two germline ends. The CDR3 runs to 15 residues. In germline, CDR1 is MNHEY, CDR2 SMNVEV (reference sequence). CDR3 loop: CASSFYSRGGYGYTF. DNA of the CDR3: TGTGCCAGCAGTTTCTATTCCAGGGGAGGCTATGGCTACACCTTC.

V gene TRBV27 combines with J gene TRBJ2-5; unclear D gene. V lost 1 base and J 5 bases, leaving 8 bases between the germline ends. This CDR3 is 13 amino acids long. CDR1 and CDR2 (germline): MNHEY, SMNVEV (reference sequence). The CDR3 protein is CASSLWVGETQYF. As DNA, the CDR3 is TGTGCCAGCAGTTTATGGGTGGGGGAGACCCAGTACTTC.

The genes are TRBV19 and TRBJ2-1; 10 positions agree with TRBD2. Germline loops: CDR1 LNHDA, CDR2 SQIVND (reference sequence). The CDR3 spans 19 residues. V was clipped by 3 bases and J by 0 bases; unmatched bases: 11. Here the CDR3 reads CASSIQASGSSISYNEQFF. The CDR3 DNA is TGTGCCAGTAGTATTCAGGCTAGCGGGAGTTCTATCTCCTACAATGAGCAGTTCTTC.

The rearrangement links TRBV27 to TRBJ1-1; D is possibly TRBD1 (6 bases). V dropped 4 bases and J dropped 6 bases, with 15 bases sitting between them. CDR3 length: 14 residues. Germline CDR1 is MNHEY and CDR2 is SMNVEV (reference sequence). The CDR3 spells CASSSSDRWAEAFF. In DNA, the CDR3 is TGTGCCAGCAGTTCGTCCGACAGGTGGGCTGAAGCTTTCTTT.

The genes are TRBV30 and TRBJ1-1, with 7 bases lining up with TRBD1. This CDR3 has 10 amino acids. Germline trimming cut 4 bases from V and 11 bases from J; bases unmatched to any gene: 4. The germline CDR1 and CDR2 sequences are GTSNPN and SVGIG (reference sequence). The CDR3 coding sequence is TGTGCCTGGATCGGACAGGCCGCTTTCTTT. Its protein product is CAWIGQAAFF. Variable domain in full (rest from reference TRBV30 and TRBJ1-1): SQTIHQWPATLVQPVGSPLSLECTVEGTSNPNLYWYRQAAGRGLQLLFYSVGIGQISSEVPQNLSASRPQDRQFILSSKKLLLSDSGFYLCAWIGQAAFFGQGTRLTVV.

V and J are TRBV9 and TRBJ2-3, with 8 bases identical to TRBD1. Germline CDR1 is SGDLS and CDR2 is YYNGEE. This CDR3 is 12 amino acids long. Trimming at V came to 3 bases and at J to 8 bases, leaving 2 bases not matched to a gene. The CDR3 region is CASSGTGGTQYF. As DNA, the CDR3 is TGTGCCAGCAGCGGTACAGGGGGTACGCAGTATTTT.

The V and J genes are TRBV6-6 and TRBJ1-1; tentative D call: TRBD1 (5 bases). CDR3 size: 15 residues. The germline CDR1 and CDR2 sequences are MNHNY and SVGAGI (reference sequence). V was clipped by 0 bases and J by 3 bases, with 11 bases between them. The CDR3 spells CASSYSTGGDTEAFF. DNA for the CDR3: TGTGCCAGCAGTTACTCGACTGGGGGTGACACTGAAGCTTTCTTT.

The rearrangement joins TRBV13 to TRBJ1-1; D is perhaps TRBD1 (5 bases). This CDR3 is 13 amino acids long. CDR1 and CDR2 (germline): PRHDT, FYEKMQ (reference sequence). The V gene lost 4 bases and the J gene lost 3 bases, with 9 bases spanning the gap. The CDR3 DNA reads TGTGCCAGCAGCTCAGGGTTGGACACTGAAGCTTTCTTT. Translation gives CASSSGLDTEAFF.

The chain recombines TRBV5-4 with TRBJ2-5, with D hard to call. Germline V gene sequence: CDR1 SGHNT, CDR2 YYREEE (reference sequence). V gave up 0 bases and J gave up 1 base, with 4 bases separating them. The CDR3 loop spans 13 amino acids. In DNA form, the CDR3 reads TGTGCCAGCAGCTTGGGCAGCCAAGAGACCCAGTACTTC. This translates into CASSLGSQETQYF.

This clone was seen only a few times. This rearrangement joins TRBV5-1 to TRBJ2-6; 8 nucleotides agree with TRBD2. The CDR3 totals 16 residues. Losses at the gene ends were 0 bases for V and 4 bases for J; bases not matched to a gene: 3. CDR1 is SGHRS, CDR2 YFSETQ, per germline. CDR3 sequence (DNA): TGCGCCAGCAGCTTGGCGGGGGGGGCCGGGGCCAACGTCCTGACTTTC. It codes for CASSLAGGAGANVLTF.

This chain uses TRBV9 with TRBJ2-7; 9 bases map to TRBD1. Germline V gene sequence: CDR1 SGDLS, CDR2 YYNGEE. The CDR3 consists of 15 residues. V gave up 3 bases and J gave up 6 bases; unmatched junction bases: 10. The CDR3 nucleotides read TGTGCCAGCAGCGGACTCACGGGACAGGGAGGCGAGCAGTACTTC. Translating it yields CASSGLTGQGGEQYF. The whole variable domain, filled in from reference TRBV9 and TRBJ2-7, reads DSGVTQTPKHLITATGQRVTLRCSPRSGDLSVYWYQQSLDQGLQFLIQYYNGEERAKGNILERFSAQQFPDLHSELNLSSLELGDSALYFCASSGLTGQGGEQYFGPGTRLTVT.

The V and J genes are TRBV11-3 and TRBJ2-3, with D maybe TRBD2 (5 bases). Germline assignment: CDR1 SGHNT and CDR2 YENEEA. The CDR3 runs to 13 residues. Trimming removed 5 bases at V and 5 bases at J, with 11 bases between. The CDR3 protein is CASSATRVDTQYF. The DNA for the CDR3 is TGTGCCAGCAGCGCTACTAGGGTAGATACGCAGTATTTT.

This clone was counted a few times. CDR3 nucleotide sequence: TGTGCCAGTAGTATAACAATCGATCCCCGGACGGACCTGCGGTTCTTC. This translates into CASSITIDPRTDLRFF. V gene TRBV19 combines with J gene TRBJ2-1; no clear D gene. Germline V gene lookup returns CDR1 LNHDA and CDR2 SQIVND (reference sequence). The ends were cut back, 2 bases at V and 15 bases at J, with 26 bases in the middle. The CDR3 consists of 16 residues.